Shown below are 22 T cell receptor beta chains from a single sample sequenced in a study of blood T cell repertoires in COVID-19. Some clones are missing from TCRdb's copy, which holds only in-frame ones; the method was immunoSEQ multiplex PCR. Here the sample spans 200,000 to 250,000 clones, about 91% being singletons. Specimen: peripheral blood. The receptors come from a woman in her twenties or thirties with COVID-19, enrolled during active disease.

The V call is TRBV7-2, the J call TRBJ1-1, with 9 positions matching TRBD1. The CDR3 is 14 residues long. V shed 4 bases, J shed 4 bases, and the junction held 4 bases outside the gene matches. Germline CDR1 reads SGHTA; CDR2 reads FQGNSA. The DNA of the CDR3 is TGTGCCAGCAGCTCCGGACAGGGGAGCACTGAAGCTTTCTTT. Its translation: CASSSGQGSTEAFF.

This CDR3 reads CASSLAVQGETQYF. The DNA for the CDR3 is TGTGCCAGCAGCTTAGCGGTGCAGGGAGAGACCCAGTACTTC. The chain links TRBV11-2 to TRBJ2-5; D is perhaps TRBD1 (5 bases). The CDR3 is 14 residues long. The germline gives CDR1 SGHAT, CDR2 FQNNGV. Trimming left V 1 base short and J 4 bases short, with 10 bases between.

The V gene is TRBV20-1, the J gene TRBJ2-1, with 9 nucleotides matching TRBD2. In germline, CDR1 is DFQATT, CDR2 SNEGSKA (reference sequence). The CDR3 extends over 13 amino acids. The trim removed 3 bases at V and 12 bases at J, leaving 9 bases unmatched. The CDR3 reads CSASLAGLWGQFF. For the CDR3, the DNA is TGCAGTGCTAGTCTAGCGGGGTTGTGGGGGCAGTTCTTC.

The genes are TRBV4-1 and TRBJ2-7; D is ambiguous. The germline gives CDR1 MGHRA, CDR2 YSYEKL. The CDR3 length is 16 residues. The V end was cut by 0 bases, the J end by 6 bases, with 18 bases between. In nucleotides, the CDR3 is TGCGCCAGCAGCCAAGATGTTCGTGACACCCAACGCGAGCAGTACGTC. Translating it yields CASSQDVRDTQREQYV.

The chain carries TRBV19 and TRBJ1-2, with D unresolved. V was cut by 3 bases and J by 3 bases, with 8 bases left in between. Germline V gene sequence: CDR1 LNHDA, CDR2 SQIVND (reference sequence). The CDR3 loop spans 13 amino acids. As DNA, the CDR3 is TGTGCCAGTAGTATCGGAACAGACTATGGCTACACCTTC. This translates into CASSIGTDYGYTF.

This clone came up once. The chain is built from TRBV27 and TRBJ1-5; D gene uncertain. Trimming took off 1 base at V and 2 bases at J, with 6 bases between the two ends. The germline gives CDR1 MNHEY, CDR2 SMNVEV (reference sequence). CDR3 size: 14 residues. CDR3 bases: TGTGCCAGCAGTTTATGGTCAGGCAATCAGCCCCAGCATTTT. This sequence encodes CASSLWSGNQPQHF.

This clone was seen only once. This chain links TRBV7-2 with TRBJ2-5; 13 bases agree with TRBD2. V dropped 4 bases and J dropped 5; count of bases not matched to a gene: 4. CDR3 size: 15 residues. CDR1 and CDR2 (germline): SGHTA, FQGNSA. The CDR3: CASSWTSGSSETQYF. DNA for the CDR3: TGTGCCAGCAGCTGGACTAGCGGGAGCAGCGAGACCCAGTACTTC. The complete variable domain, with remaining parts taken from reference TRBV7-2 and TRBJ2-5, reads GAGVSQSPSNKVTEKGKDVELRCDPISGHTALYWYRQSLGQGLEFLIYFQGNSAPDKSGLPSDRFSAERTGGSVSTLTIQRTQQEDSAVYLCASSWTSGSSETQYFGPGTRLLVL.

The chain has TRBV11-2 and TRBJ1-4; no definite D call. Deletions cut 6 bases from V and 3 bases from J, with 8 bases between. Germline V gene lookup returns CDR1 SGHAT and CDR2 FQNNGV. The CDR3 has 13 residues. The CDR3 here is CASRRLANEKLFF. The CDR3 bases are TGTGCCAGCAGGAGGTTGGCTAATGAAAAACTGTTTTTT.

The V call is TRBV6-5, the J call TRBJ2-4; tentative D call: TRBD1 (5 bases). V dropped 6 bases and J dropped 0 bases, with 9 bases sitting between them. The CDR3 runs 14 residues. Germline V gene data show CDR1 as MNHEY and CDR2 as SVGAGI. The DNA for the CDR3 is TGTGCCAGCAGGACAGCCCTAGCCAAAAACATTCAGTACTTC. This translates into CASRTALAKNIQYF.

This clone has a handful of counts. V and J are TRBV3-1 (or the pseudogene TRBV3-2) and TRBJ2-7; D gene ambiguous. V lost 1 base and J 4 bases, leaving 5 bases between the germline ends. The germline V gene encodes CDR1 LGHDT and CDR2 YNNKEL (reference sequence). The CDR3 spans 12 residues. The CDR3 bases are TGTGCCAGCAGCCAAGGAGTGTACGAGCAGTACGTC. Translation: CASSQGVYEQYV.

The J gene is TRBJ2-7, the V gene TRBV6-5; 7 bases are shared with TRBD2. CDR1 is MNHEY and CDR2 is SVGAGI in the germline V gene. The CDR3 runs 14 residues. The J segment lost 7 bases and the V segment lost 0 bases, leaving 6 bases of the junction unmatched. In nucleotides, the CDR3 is TGTGCCAGCAGTTACTCGAGACTAGCTGATGAGCAGTACTTC. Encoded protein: CASSYSRLADEQYF.

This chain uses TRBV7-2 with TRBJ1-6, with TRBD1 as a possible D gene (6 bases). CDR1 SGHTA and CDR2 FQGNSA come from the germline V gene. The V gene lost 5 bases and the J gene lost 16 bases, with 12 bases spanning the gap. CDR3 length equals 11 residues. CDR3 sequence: CASSPGQLLHF. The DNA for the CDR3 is TGTGCCAGCAGCCCCGGACAGTTGCTCCACTTT.

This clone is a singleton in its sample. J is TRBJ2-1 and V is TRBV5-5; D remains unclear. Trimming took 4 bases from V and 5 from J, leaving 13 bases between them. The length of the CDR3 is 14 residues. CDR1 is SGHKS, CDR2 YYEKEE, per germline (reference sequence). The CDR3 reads CASSLGPPDNEQFF. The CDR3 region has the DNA TGTGCCAGCAGCCTTGGCCCCCCCGACAATGAGCAGTTCTTC.

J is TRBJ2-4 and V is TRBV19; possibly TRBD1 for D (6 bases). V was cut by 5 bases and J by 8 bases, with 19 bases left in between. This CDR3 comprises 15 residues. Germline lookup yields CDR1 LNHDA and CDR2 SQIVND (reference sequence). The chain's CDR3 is CASSEQGWGKYIQYF. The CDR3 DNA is TGTGCCAGTAGTGAACAGGGTTGGGGGAAATACATTCAGTACTTC.

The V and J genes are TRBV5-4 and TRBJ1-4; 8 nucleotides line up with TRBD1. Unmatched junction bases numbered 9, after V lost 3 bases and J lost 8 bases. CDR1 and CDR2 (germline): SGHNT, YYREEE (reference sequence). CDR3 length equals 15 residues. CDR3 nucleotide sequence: TGTGCCAGCAGCTCGAAGACAGGGGAAGGCGAAAAACTGTTTTTT. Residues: CASSSKTGEGEKLFF.

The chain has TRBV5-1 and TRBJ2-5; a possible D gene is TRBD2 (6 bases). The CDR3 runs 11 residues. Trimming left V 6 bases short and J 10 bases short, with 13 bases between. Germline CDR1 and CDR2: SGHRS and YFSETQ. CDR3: CASTLTGDQYF. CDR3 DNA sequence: TGCGCCAGCACACTCACGGGGGACCAGTACTTC.

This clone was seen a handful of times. As DNA, the CDR3 is TGTGCCAGCAGCTTAGAGACCGGGACTAGCGGGAGCACAGATACGCAGTATTTT. As protein: CASSLETGTSGSTDTQYF. The J gene is TRBJ2-3, the V gene TRBV7-9; TRBD2 matches at 12 bases. Germline trimming cut 1 base from V and 0 bases from J; bases unmatched to any gene: 5. Germline CDR1 and CDR2: SEHNR and FQNEAQ (reference sequence). This CDR3 region has 18 residues. Using reference TRBV7-9 and TRBJ2-3 for the parts outside the CDR3, the full variable domain is DTGVSQNPRHKITKRGQNVTFRCDPISEHNRLYWYRQTLGQGPEFLTYFQNEAQLEKSRLLSDRFSAERPKGSFSTLEIQRTEQGDSAMYLCASSLETGTSGSTDTQYFGPGTRLTVL.

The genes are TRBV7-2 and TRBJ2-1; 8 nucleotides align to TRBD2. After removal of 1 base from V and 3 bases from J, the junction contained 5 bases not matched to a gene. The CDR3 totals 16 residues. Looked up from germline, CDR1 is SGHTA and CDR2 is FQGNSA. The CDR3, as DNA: TGTGCCAGCAGCTTAGGGGCGGGGGGCCACTACAATGAGCAGTTCTTC. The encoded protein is CASSLGAGGHYNEQFF. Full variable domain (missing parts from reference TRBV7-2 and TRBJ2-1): GAGVSQSPSNKVTEKGKDVELRCDPISGHTALYWYRQSLGQGLEFLIYFQGNSAPDKSGLPSDRFSAERTGGSVSTLTIQRTQQEDSAVYLCASSLGAGGHYNEQFFGPGTRLTVL.

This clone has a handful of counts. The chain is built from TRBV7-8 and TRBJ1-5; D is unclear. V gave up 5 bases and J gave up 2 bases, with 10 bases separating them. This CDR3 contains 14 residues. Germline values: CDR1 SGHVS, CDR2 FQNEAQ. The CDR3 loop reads CASSLRTGNQPQHF. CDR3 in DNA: TGTGCCAGCAGCCTACGTACGGGCAATCAGCCCCAGCATTTT.

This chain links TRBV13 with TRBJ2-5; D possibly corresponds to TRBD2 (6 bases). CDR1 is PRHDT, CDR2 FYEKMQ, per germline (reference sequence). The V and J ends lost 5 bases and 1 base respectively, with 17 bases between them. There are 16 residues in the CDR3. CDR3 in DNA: TGTGCCAGCAGCCCTTGGGGGGATATAGGCCAAGAGACCCAGTACTTC. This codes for CASSPWGDIGQETQYF.

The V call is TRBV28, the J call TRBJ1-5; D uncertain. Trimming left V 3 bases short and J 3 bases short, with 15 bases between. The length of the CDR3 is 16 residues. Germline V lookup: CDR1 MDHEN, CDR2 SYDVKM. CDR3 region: CASSFGGPPLNQPQHF. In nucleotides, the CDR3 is TGTGCCAGCAGTTTCGGAGGGCCCCCGCTCAATCAGCCCCAGCATTTT.

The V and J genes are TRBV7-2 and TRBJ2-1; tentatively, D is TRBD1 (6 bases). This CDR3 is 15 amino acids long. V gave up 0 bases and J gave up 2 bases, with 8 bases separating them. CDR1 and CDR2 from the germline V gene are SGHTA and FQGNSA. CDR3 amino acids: CASSLAGGAYNEQFF. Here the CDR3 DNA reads TGTGCCAGCAGCTTAGCAGGGGGTGCCTACAATGAGCAGTTCTTC.